Listed here is a single T cell receptor (beta chain). What it recognizes is unknown. Authors' processing steps: ImmunoSEQ sequences covered only the junction and lacked quality scores; filtering therefore differed. The method was immunoSEQ multiplex PCR; TCRdb's version includes in-frame clones alone and lacks a portion of them. Clone size and V and J calls were adopted from that table, with D and trimming inferred from the DNA. This table holds 1,400,000 or so clones, roughly 98.5% found once. The entry originates in a study of shared clonotypes between healthy human individuals. As for the study in general: Each donor's CD8 memory used one plate, CD8 naive two, each CD4 subset three. Whole-study findings and limits: Several donors had 4% to 6.5% of their naive CD4 clonotypes in common. Naive subsets tended to show greater estimated richness than memory subsets.

The sequencing input was naive CD4+ T cells sorted from blood. Regarding subset: CD45RA+ positively selected. The TCR originated in a young man in good health.

CDR3 DNA sequence: TGTGCCACCCAACCTGATAGCGGGAGTAAAGCAGATACGCAGTATTTT. It translates to CATQPDSGSKADTQYF. This chain links TRBV10-3 with TRBJ2-3; 9 bases agree with TRBD2. After removal of 10 bases from V and 4 bases from J, the junction contained 15 bases not matched to a gene. CDR1 and CDR2 (germline): ENHRY, SYGVKD. The CDR3 length is 16 residues.